One sample yielded the 19 T cell receptor beta chains listed below, sequenced in a study of T cell responses to AZD1222 COVID-19 vaccine. Data came from immunoSEQ multiplex PCR; TCRdb stores just in-frame clones and leaves some out. The sample lists 100,000 to 150,000 clones, 88% occurring once. Sequencing used peripheral blood, obtained on day 0 of MenACWY control vaccination. The receptors derive from an adult in good health.

V usage is TRBV5-1 and J usage is TRBJ2-1; 9 bases line up with TRBD2. Germline trimming cut 0 bases from V and 9 bases from J; bases unmatched to any gene: 4. Germline lookup yields CDR1 SGHRS and CDR2 YFSETQ. This CDR3 is built from 14 residues. The CDR3 loop is CASSLASGNFEQFF. CDR3 nucleotides: TGCGCCAGCAGCTTGGCTAGCGGGAATTTTGAGCAGTTCTTC.

The rearrangement joins TRBV9 to TRBJ1-1, with a possible D match to TRBD1 (5 bases). Germline V gene lookup returns CDR1 SGDLS and CDR2 YYNGEE. Trimming removed 4 bases at V and 1 base at J, with 8 bases between. The CDR3 sequence is 13 residues long. CDR3 nucleotides: TGTGCCAGCAGCCGTGGGGGGAACACTGAAGCTTTCTTT. Amino acids: CASSRGGNTEAFF.

The chain carries TRBV19 and TRBJ1-1; tentatively, D is TRBD1 (6 bases). V was trimmed by 10 bases and J by 4 bases, leaving 19 bases between them. The CDR3 contains 14 residues. Germline CDR1 is LNHDA and CDR2 is SQIVND (reference sequence). Written as DNA, the CDR3 is TGTGCCACCTCCCGTGGAGGGGGTGTCACTGAAGCTTTCTTT. Amino acid sequence: CATSRGGGVTEAFF.

J is TRBJ1-5 and V is TRBV10-3; 8 bases line up with TRBD1. Losses at the gene ends were 4 bases for V and 6 bases for J; bases not matched to a gene: 5. In germline, CDR1 is ENHRY, CDR2 SYGVKD. The CDR3 runs 14 residues. The CDR3 sequence is CAISGETGVQPQHF. In DNA, the CDR3 is TGTGCCATCAGTGGAGAGACAGGGGTTCAGCCCCAGCATTTT.

This clone appeared once. As DNA, the CDR3 is TGTGCCAGCAGCCAAGAACGGCTAGCGGGCCCCACCATCGCAGATACGCAGTATTTT. Encoded protein: CASSQERLAGPTIADTQYF. This chain connects TRBV14 to TRBJ2-3; 8 bases align to TRBD2. The V gene end was trimmed by 0 bases and the J gene end by 4 bases; junction bases not matched to a gene: 15. Germline lookup yields CDR1 SGHDN and CDR2 FVKESK. The CDR3 sequence is 19 residues long.

The rearrangement uses TRBV28 and TRBJ1-4; D may be TRBD1 (5 bases). From germline, CDR1 is MDHEN and CDR2 SYDVKM. The CDR3 is made up of 15 amino acids. V dropped 6 bases and J dropped 4 bases, with 15 bases sitting between them. This chain's CDR3 is CASRTEDILNEKLFF. DNA of the CDR3: TGTGCCAGCAGGACTGAGGACATCCTTAATGAAAAACTGTTTTTT.

This clone was counted once. J is TRBJ1-5 and V is TRBV28, with a weak D call TRBD1 (5 bases). Looked up from germline, CDR1 is MDHEN and CDR2 is SYDVKM. This CDR3 comprises 15 residues. Trimming pared 8 bases from V and 3 bases from J, leaving 17 bases between. CDR3 in DNA: TGTGCCAGCGCTCTATGGGGGAGCCCCAATCAGCCCCAGCATTTT. Translated, it gives CASALWGSPNQPQHF. The entire variable domain, with the rest obtained from reference TRBV28 and TRBJ1-5, is as follows: DVKVTQSSRYLVKRTGEKVFLECVQDMDHENMFWYRQDPGLGLRLIYFSYDVKMKEKGDIPEGYSVSREKKERFSLILESASTNQTSMYLCASALWGSPNQPQHFGDGTRLSIL.

This clone showed up just once. This chain connects TRBV5-1 to TRBJ2-6; 10 nucleotides agree with TRBD2. J was trimmed by 0 bases and V by 0 bases; bases with no gene match: 3. The length of the CDR3 is 18 residues. The germline CDR1 and CDR2 sequences are SGHRS and YFSETQ. CDR3 in DNA: TGCGCCAGCAGCTTGGCACCTAGCGGGGGCTCTGGGGCCAACGTCCTGACTTTC. It translates to CASSLAPSGGSGANVLTF.

This clone was detected only a few times. The chain joins TRBV28 to TRBJ1-2; 8 nucleotides line up with TRBD1. The germline gives CDR1 MDHEN, CDR2 SYDVKM. The junction had 12 bases not matched to a gene; V was cut back by 4 bases and J by 8 bases. CDR3 length: 15 amino acids. The CDR3 DNA reads TGTGCCAGCAGTTCCACAGGGGGGCCTAGTCTGGGCTACACCTTC. Its translation: CASSSTGGPSLGYTF.

The V call is TRBV5-1, the J call TRBJ2-1, with a tentative D call TRBD2 (6 bases). The ends were cut back, 0 bases at V and 9 bases at J, with 16 bases in the middle. Germline V lookup: CDR1 SGHRS, CDR2 YFSETQ. This CDR3 has 15 residues. CDR3 sequence reads: CASSLGRDFNGEQFF. For the CDR3, the DNA is TGCGCCAGCAGCTTGGGACGGGACTTTAACGGTGAGCAGTTCTTC.

The chain employs TRBV27 and TRBJ2-3; 7 positions match TRBD2. Germline assignment: CDR1 MNHEY and CDR2 SMNVEV (reference sequence). Trimming cost V 8 bases and J 5 bases; bases outside gene matches: 10. The CDR3 loop spans 14 amino acids. The CDR3 is CASDTRVAGDTQYF. For the CDR3, the DNA is TGTGCCAGCGACACCCGGGTAGCGGGAGATACGCAGTATTTT.

The chain is built from TRBV3-1 (or the pseudogene TRBV3-2) and TRBJ2-1, with TRBD2 matching over 8 bases. Germline CDR1 LGHDT, CDR2 YNNKEL (reference sequence). The length of the CDR3 is 17 residues. V lost 4 bases, J lost 7 bases, and 15 bases stayed unmatched. CDR3 sequence: CASSPSGTRIVGNEQFF. The CDR3 coding sequence is TGTGCCAGCAGCCCTTCCGGGACTAGGATCGTAGGGAATGAGCAGTTCTTC.

V usage is TRBV27 and J usage is TRBJ2-3, with D tentatively TRBD1 or TRBD2 (5 bases each). CDR1 and CDR2 from the germline V gene are MNHEY and SMNVEV (reference sequence). V lost 4 bases and J lost 0, with 23 bases in between. The length of the CDR3 is 19 residues. The CDR3 here is CASSSTPGTPPFSTDTQYF. The CDR3 DNA reads TGTGCCAGCAGTTCGACCCCCGGGACCCCCCCCTTTAGCACAGATACGCAGTATTTT.

This clone was picked up a small number of times. The chain employs TRBV6-5 and TRBJ2-3, with D tentatively TRBD2 (5 bases). The length of the CDR3 is 14 residues. The V and J ends lost 2 bases and 2 bases respectively, with 8 bases between them. The V gene's germline CDR1 is MNHEY and CDR2 SVGAGI. CDR3 in DNA: TGTGCCAGCAGTTACCAGCGGCACACAGATACGCAGTATTTT. It translates to CASSYQRHTDTQYF.

V and J are TRBV30 and TRBJ2-7; D not certain. The germline V gene encodes CDR1 GTSNPN and CDR2 SVGIG (reference sequence). With 2 bases removed from V and 2 bases from J, the gap between germline ends came to 7 bases. The CDR3 runs to 12 residues. CDR3 nucleotides: TGTGCCTGGAGTCTAGGCGCCTACGAGCAGTACTTC. It yields the protein CAWSLGAYEQYF.

The V and J genes are TRBV6-5 and TRBJ2-1; D gene ambiguous. Germline V lookup: CDR1 MNHEY, CDR2 SVGAGI. V was shortened by 10 bases and J by 9 bases, with 10 bases between the two germline ends. The CDR3 has 10 residues. The CDR3 reads CATDLREQFF. Written as DNA, the CDR3 is TGTGCCACCGATCTCCGTGAGCAGTTCTTC.

The chain couples TRBV5-5 to TRBJ2-7; D might be TRBD1 or TRBD2, each matching 6 bases. CDR3 size: 13 residues. Trimming removed 5 bases from V and 3 bases from J, with 12 bases in between. The germline V gene has CDR1 SGHKS and CDR2 YYEKEE (reference sequence). CDR3 nucleotides: TGTGCCAGCAGGGGGGGCACGAGCTACGAGCAGTACTTC. As protein: CASRGGTSYEQYF.

This chain links TRBV28 with TRBJ1-4, with D tentatively TRBD1 (6 bases). Germline V gene data show CDR1 as MDHEN and CDR2 as SYDVKM. V lost 8 bases and J 7 bases, leaving 14 bases between the germline ends. This CDR3 spans 13 amino acids. The CDR3 DNA reads as TGTGCCAGCGAGGTCACAGGGAGTGAAAAACTGTTTTTT. Translation gives CASEVTGSEKLFF.

V is TRBV25-1 and J is TRBJ1-6, with 9 bases aligning to TRBD1. Trimming took 1 base from V and 14 from J; bases not matched to a gene: 9. Germline lookup yields CDR1 MGHDK and CDR2 SYGVNS. The CDR3 loop spans 15 amino acids. The CDR3 protein is CASSESGTGKMALHF. The CDR3 DNA reads as TGTGCCAGCAGTGAATCGGGGACAGGGAAAATGGCCCTCCACTTT.